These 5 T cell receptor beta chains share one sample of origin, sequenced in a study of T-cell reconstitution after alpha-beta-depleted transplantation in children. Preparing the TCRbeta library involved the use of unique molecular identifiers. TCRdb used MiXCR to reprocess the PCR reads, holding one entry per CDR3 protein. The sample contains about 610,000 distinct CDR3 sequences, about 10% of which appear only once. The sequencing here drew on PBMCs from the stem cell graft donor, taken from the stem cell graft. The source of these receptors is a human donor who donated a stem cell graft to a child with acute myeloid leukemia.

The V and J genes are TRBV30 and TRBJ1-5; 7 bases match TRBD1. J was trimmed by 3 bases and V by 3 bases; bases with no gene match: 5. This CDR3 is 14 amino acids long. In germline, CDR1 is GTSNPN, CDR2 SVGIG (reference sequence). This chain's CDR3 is CAWRKTGPNQPQHF. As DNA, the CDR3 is TGTGCCTGGAGGAAGACAGGGCCCAATCAGCCCCAGCATTTT.

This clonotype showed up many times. CDR3 nucleotide sequence: TGTGCTAGTGGGCTACAGGGGACAGATACGCAGTATTTT. Its protein product is CASGLQGTDTQYF. This chain links TRBV12-5 with TRBJ2-3, with 7 positions matching TRBD1. V was clipped by 6 bases and J by 3 bases; unmatched bases: 3. Germline-derived CDR1 and CDR2 are LGHNT and FRNRAP. This CDR3 has 13 amino acids.

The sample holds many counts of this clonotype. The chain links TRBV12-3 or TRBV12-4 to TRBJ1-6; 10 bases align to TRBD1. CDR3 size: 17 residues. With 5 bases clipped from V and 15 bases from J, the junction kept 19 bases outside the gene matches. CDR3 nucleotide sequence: TGTGCCAGCAGTCCGGACAGGGGGAAGGGTGGACTTCGGTACCTCCACTTT. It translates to CASSPDRGKGGLRYLHF.

The DNA of the CDR3 is TGTGCCAGCAGCAAAAAGAACACCGGGGAGCTGTTTTTT. Translation: CASSKKNTGELFF. The genes are TRBV9 and TRBJ2-2; D not resolved. The CDR3 is 13 amino acids. Germline values: CDR1 SGDLS, CDR2 YYNGEE. V was pared by 4 bases and J by 1 base, with 5 bases between. The full variable domain, with the rest looked up from reference TRBV9 and TRBJ2-2, is DSGVTQTPKHLITATGQRVTLRCSPRSGDLSVYWYQQSLDQGLQFLIQYYNGEERAKGNILERFSAQQFPDLHSELNLSSLELGDSALYFCASSKKNTGELFFGEGSRLTVL.

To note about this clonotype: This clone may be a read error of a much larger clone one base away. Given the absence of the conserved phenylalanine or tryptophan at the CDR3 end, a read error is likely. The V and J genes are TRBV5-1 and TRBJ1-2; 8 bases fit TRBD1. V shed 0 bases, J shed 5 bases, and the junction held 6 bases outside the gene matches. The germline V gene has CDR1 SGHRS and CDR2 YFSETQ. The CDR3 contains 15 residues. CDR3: CASSLEGTGGYGYTY. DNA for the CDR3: TGCGCCAGCAGCTTGGAAGGGACAGGCGGTTATGGCTACACCTAC.